The 20 T cell receptor beta chains below come from one sample, sequenced in a study of Graves' ophthalmopathy and Graves' hyperthyroidism. Transcripts of RNA were the source for amplifying TCR beta CDR3 regions. Second-round multiplex PCR came after a first-round RT-PCR that employed HTBI primers. One entry per CDR3 protein results from TCRdb running MiXCR on the multiplex PCR reads. The sample records 650,000 to 900,000 distinct CDR3 sequences, 40% being singletons. Specimen: peripheral blood. The origin of the receptors is an adult man with Graves' ophthalmopathy.

Concerning this clonotype itself: Sequence at one end of the junction differs from germline and may be a read error. The gene calls are TRBV19 and TRBJ1-2, with D unclear. This CDR3 comprises 13 residues. The germline CDR1 and CDR2 sequences are LNHDA and SQIVND (reference sequence). CDR3 coding DNA: TGTGCCAGTAGTATAGACCCAGGAGGTGGCCACACCTTC. Amino acid sequence: CASSIDPGGGHTF.

The rearrangement uses TRBV29-1 and TRBJ2-3, with a tentative D call TRBD1 (6 bases). This CDR3 comprises 12 residues. V gave up 0 bases and J gave up 6 bases, with 7 bases separating them. CDR1 SQVTM and CDR2 ANQGSEA come from the germline V gene. CDR3 sequence (DNA): TGCAGCGTTGAAGAAACAGGGGATACGCAGTATTTT. Protein: CSVEETGDTQYF.

The J gene is TRBJ2-7, the V gene TRBV2; the match to TRBD1 covers 8 bases. The germline V gene encodes CDR1 SNHLY and CDR2 FYNNEI. V dropped 6 bases and J dropped 6; count of bases not matched to a gene: 16. The CDR3 consists of 16 residues. CDR3 residues: CASSPPGAGGFSEQYF. The DNA for the CDR3 is TGTGCCAGCAGCCCACCCGGGGCAGGGGGCTTTTCCGAGCAGTACTTC.

The chain employs TRBV2 and TRBJ1-6, with a tentative D call TRBD1 (6 bases). Between the trimmed V and J ends, which lost 3 bases and 13 bases, there was a span of 13 bases. This CDR3 contains 13 residues. Per germline, CDR1 SNHLY and CDR2 FYNNEI. The DNA for the CDR3 is TGTGCCAGCAGTGACACAGGGATCGAGCCCCTCCACTTT. Amino acid sequence: CASSDTGIEPLHF.

Concerning this clonotype itself: This may come from a read error, since a much larger clone is one base off. The rearrangement joins TRBV7-3 to TRBJ1-2, with 8 bases fitting TRBD1. Germline V gives CDR1 SGHTA, CDR2 FQGTGA. The CDR3 totals 15 residues. V lost 8 bases, J lost 2 bases, and 10 bases stayed unmatched. The CDR3 spells CASGADRATNYGYTF. Written as DNA, the CDR3 is TGTGCCAGCGGCGCGGACAGGGCTACAAACTATGGCTACACCTTC.

J is TRBJ2-2 and V is TRBV7-9; D ambiguous. This CDR3 contains 15 residues. Trimming pared 8 bases from V and 7 bases from J, leaving 20 bases between. CDR1 and CDR2 (germline): SEHNR, FQNEAQ (reference sequence). CDR3 sequence reads: CASRPTLGVGGELFF. DNA of the CDR3: TGTGCCAGCCGACCAACACTTGGAGTGGGCGGGGAGCTGTTTTTT.

This clonotype was detected only a few times. V gene TRBV7-9 combines with J gene TRBJ2-5; 10 bases map to TRBD2. V lost 5 bases to trimming and J lost 1 base; unmatched junction nucleotides: 13. CDR1 SEHNR and CDR2 FQNEAQ come from the germline V gene (reference sequence). This CDR3 is 18 amino acids long. CDR3 bases: TGTGCCAGCAGCCCAGAGGGACGGCTAGCGGGGGCCCAAGAGACCCAGTACTTC. Translating it yields CASSPEGRLAGAQETQYF.

Many counts were recorded for this clonotype. The rearrangement joins TRBV10-3 to TRBJ2-5; no firm D call. The CDR3 is 15 amino acids. CDR1 ENHRY and CDR2 SYGVKD come from the germline V gene. Trimming pared 0 bases from V and 3 bases from J, leaving 11 bases between. The CDR3 DNA follows: TGTGCCATCAGTGAGTCCGTCGGGCATAAAGAGACCCAGTACTTC. This codes for CAISESVGHKETQYF.

The chain recombines TRBV19 with TRBJ1-2; TRBD1 agrees at 7 bases. Trimming removed 1 base from V and 6 bases from J; junction bases left unmatched: 11. CDR1 LNHDA and CDR2 SQIVND come from the germline V gene (reference sequence). The CDR3 loop spans 16 amino acids. The CDR3 here is CASSIGTTGSEDGYTF. The CDR3 DNA reads TGTGCCAGTAGTATAGGTACGACAGGGTCGGAAGATGGCTACACCTTC.

Concerning this clonotype: Just one base apart from a much larger clone, this may be a read error. The chain recombines TRBV7-9 with TRBJ2-5; D not resolved. CDR1 and CDR2 (germline): SEHNR, FQNEAQ (reference sequence). The CDR3 loop spans 13 amino acids. The V end lost 6 bases, the J end lost 4 bases, and 12 bases lay between the germline ends. Here the CDR3 reads CASRRPVRETQYF. In DNA, the CDR3 is TGTGCCAGCAGGAGACCAGTCAGAGAGACCCAGTACTTC.

This rearrangement joins TRBV16 to TRBJ1-5; TRBD1 matches at 8 bases. Germline lookup yields CDR1 KGHSY and CDR2 FQNENV. J was trimmed by 8 bases and V by 0 bases; bases with no gene match: 9. The CDR3 runs 16 residues. The CDR3 here is CASSQSGQGAEEPQHF. In DNA form, the CDR3 reads TGTGCCAGCAGCCAATCTGGGCAGGGGGCTGAGGAGCCCCAGCATTTT.

The rearrangement uses TRBV12-3 or TRBV12-4 and TRBJ2-5, with 9 bases matching TRBD1. Trimming removed 4 bases from V and 1 base from J; junction bases left unmatched: 10. The CDR3 spans 17 residues. The CDR3 DNA is TGTGCCAGCAGTTACGGGACAGGGTCAGGGGTCCAAGAGACCCAGTACTTC. Its protein product is CASSYGTGSGVQETQYF.

This clonotype was seen a handful of times. The chain joins TRBV2 to TRBJ2-7, with 8 bases lining up with TRBD2. Germline CDR1 SNHLY, CDR2 FYNNEI. The junction had 16 bases not matched to a gene; V was cut back by 7 bases and J by 5 bases. This CDR3 comprises 16 residues. The CDR3 nucleotides are TGTGCCAGCACCAGCCTCCGAGCCAGCGGGAGAGACGAGCAGTACTTC. It encodes CASTSLRASGRDEQYF.

Regarding this clonotype: This is likely a read error, given that the CDR3 carries no conserved phenylalanine or tryptophan at its end. The chain joins TRBV7-9 to TRBJ1-1; no definite D call. Germline V gene sequence: CDR1 SEHNR, CDR2 FQNEAQ (reference sequence). This CDR3 has 11 amino acids. Trimming took off 6 bases at V and 8 bases at J, with 10 bases between the two ends. CDR3 DNA: TGTGCCAGCAGGGAAAGATCGGAAGCTTTCCTT. Translated: CASRERSEAFL.

As concerns this clonotype: This may arise from a read error, as a much more abundant clone is one base away. This chain connects TRBV7-9 to TRBJ2-5; 8 bases match TRBD2. This CDR3 contains 14 residues. Per germline, CDR1 SEHNR and CDR2 FQNEAQ (reference sequence). For the CDR3, the DNA is TGTGCCAGCAGTTCCAGCGGGAGCATAGAGGCCCAGTACTTC. Translation gives CASSSSGSIEAQYF.

This clonotype was seen ten or more times. The V and J genes are TRBV25-1 and TRBJ1-6; 7 nucleotides align to TRBD1. Germline CDR1 reads MGHDK; CDR2 reads SYGVNS. V lost 7 bases, J lost 10 bases, and 4 bases stayed unmatched. This CDR3 has 12 amino acids. CDR3: CASKGAQSPLHF. The DNA for the CDR3 is TGTGCCAGCAAGGGGGCACAGTCACCCCTCCACTTT. Full variable domain (remainder filled in from reference TRBV25-1 and TRBJ1-6): EADIYQTPRYLVIGTGKKITLECSQTMGHDKMYWYQQDPGMELHLIHYSYGVNSTEKGDLSSESTVSRIRTEHFPLTLESARPSHTSQYLCASKGAQSPLHFGNGTRLTVT.

This clonotype is a singleton in its sample. This rearrangement joins TRBV2 to TRBJ2-5, with 14 bases that match TRBD2. Germline CDR1 reads SNHLY; CDR2 reads FYNNEI. With V trimmed by 7 bases and J by 5 bases, 6 bases remained unmatched. The CDR3 sequence is 15 residues long. The CDR3 DNA follows: TGTGCCAGCATGGGACTAGCGGGGGCCCAGGAGACCCAGTACTTC. Protein product: CASMGLAGAQETQYF.

This clonotype was detected only a few times. The chain couples TRBV4-2 to TRBJ2-7, with 8 bases aligning to TRBD1. The CDR3 has 15 amino acids. Per the germline V gene, CDR1 is LGHNA and CDR2 is YNFKEQ. The V gene end was trimmed by 0 bases and the J gene end by 4 bases; junction bases not matched to a gene: 5. CDR3 in amino acids: CASSQEWDRIYEQYF. The CDR3 region has the DNA TGTGCCAGCAGCCAAGAATGGGACAGGATTTACGAGCAGTACTTC.

About this clonotype: An end of the junction does not agree with germline; a read error may underlie this. J is TRBJ2-5 and V is TRBV10-3; no clear D. Germline V CDR1 and CDR2: ENHRY, SYGVKD. The CDR3 is 16 amino acids. The CDR3 loop reads CASSYYAKKAGETQYF. The DNA for the CDR3 is TGTGCCAGCAGTTACTATGCGAAGAAGGCAGGAGAGACCCAGTACTTC.

This clonotype was seen just once. In DNA, the CDR3 is TGTGCCACCAGTGACCCAGGGACAGGGACCTACCTTAGCAATCAGCCCCAGCATTTT. As protein: CATSDPGTGTYLSNQPQHF. The gene calls are TRBV24-1 and TRBJ1-5, with TRBD1 matching 9 bases. Germline V CDR1 and CDR2: KGHDR, SFDVKD. Trimming took 4 bases from V and 0 from J; bases not matched to a gene: 12. This CDR3 contains 19 residues.